The 23 T cell receptor beta chains reported below all come from one sample, sequenced in a study of regulatory T cells in long-lasting Graves disease. The authors built TCR beta libraries using iRepertoire HTBI primers and Arm-PCR of CDR3 regions. TCRdb processed the multiplex PCR reads anew with MiXCR; each CDR3 protein has one entry. Altogether 400,000 to 500,000 distinct CDR3 sequences are present, 20% to 25% being singletons, with the ten largest covering less than 9%. The time point is: persistent/refractory GD, antithyroid drugs over 5 years with positive TRAb. From RNA extracted from PBMCs, the TCR library was made. Sequenced here: peripheral blood mononuclear cells (PBMCs), sampled when the disease was refractory, from a patient treated with antithyroid drugs. Receptors originate from a female donor with Graves disease.

In regard to this clonotype: A much larger clone lies one base from this, so it may be a read error. The chain is built from TRBV11-2 and TRBJ2-7; D remains unclear. Between the trimmed V and J ends, which lost 1 base and 5 bases, there was a span of 15 bases. This CDR3 comprises 15 residues. Germline values: CDR1 SGHAT, CDR2 FQNNGV. The CDR3 nucleotides are TGTGCCAGCAGCTTAGGGTATGGTACTGTCCACGAGCAGTACTTC. Protein product: CASSLGYGTVHEQYF.

Ten or more counts support this clonotype. This chain joins TRBV6-1 and TRBJ2-7, with D perhaps TRBD2 (6 bases). Germline V CDR1 and CDR2: MNHNS, SASEGT. V was pared by 7 bases and J by 3 bases, with 13 bases between. There are 13 residues in the CDR3. CDR3 sequence (DNA): TGTGCCAGCACTCGTAGCGGAAGCTACGAGCAGTACTTC. As protein: CASTRSGSYEQYF.

The rearrangement uses TRBV7-3 and TRBJ1-1; no clear D gene. Germline V gene lookup returns CDR1 SGHTA and CDR2 FQGTGA. This CDR3 is built from 14 residues. The V and J ends lost 0 bases and 5 bases respectively, with 10 bases between them. The CDR3 DNA follows: TGTGCCAGCAGCTTAACGAGTGCGGGGACTGAAGCTTTCTTT. This codes for CASSLTSAGTEAFF.

This clonotype has at least ten counts. The chain combines TRBV12-3 or TRBV12-4 with TRBJ2-7; 13 nucleotides agree with TRBD2. The CDR3 loop spans 18 amino acids. J gave up 7 bases and V 1 base, and 13 bases lay outside the gene matches. DNA for the CDR3: TGTGCCAGCAGTTTAGGGACTAGCGGGAGTTGGATGATTGGGGAGCAGTACTTC. Amino acids: CASSLGTSGSWMIGEQYF.

CDR3 nucleotide sequence: TGTGCCTGGAATCTGGGGTTCGGGTATGGCTACACCTTC. Translating gives CAWNLGFGYGYTF. The rearrangement joins TRBV30 to TRBJ1-2, with unresolved D. This CDR3 is 13 amino acids long. From germline, CDR1 is GTSNPN and CDR2 SVGIG (reference sequence). V lost 4 bases, J lost 5 bases, and 14 bases lay in between.

This clonotype was observed at least ten times. The chain uses TRBV7-2 and TRBJ1-2, with D perhaps TRBD1 (5 bases). The V gene lost 4 bases and the J gene lost 4 bases, with 13 bases spanning the gap. From germline, CDR1 is SGHTA and CDR2 FQGNSA. This CDR3 contains 14 residues. In DNA, the CDR3 is TGTGCCAGCAGCTCTGGGACGGGTGTCTATGGCTACACCTTC. Translated, it gives CASSSGTGVYGYTF.

The sample holds many counts of this clonotype. The genes are TRBV7-2 and TRBJ2-5, with 8 bases lining up with TRBD2. This CDR3 region has 15 residues. Germline loops: CDR1 SGHTA, CDR2 FQGNSA. V shed 2 bases and J 0 bases; nucleotides not matched to a gene: 2. The CDR3 sequence is CASSLQRGNQETQYF. The DNA of the CDR3 is TGTGCCAGCAGCTTACAGCGGGGGAACCAAGAGACCCAGTACTTC.

This clonotype was counted a few times. The chain's CDR3 is CASSSLMVGINQPQHF. DNA of the CDR3: TGTGCCAGCAGTTCACTCATGGTGGGGATCAATCAGCCCCAGCATTTT. This chain connects TRBV28 to TRBJ1-5, with D unclear. Looked up from germline, CDR1 is MDHEN and CDR2 is SYDVKM. Trimming took off 4 bases at V and 3 bases at J, with 16 bases between the two ends. This CDR3 has 16 amino acids.

This sequence joins TRBV19 and TRBJ2-6, with 12 bases that match TRBD2. The germline V gene has CDR1 LNHDA and CDR2 SQIVND (reference sequence). This CDR3 has 19 residues. The V gene end was trimmed by 3 bases and the J gene end by 2 bases; junction bases not matched to a gene: 8. CDR3 protein: CASSIRLAGGPTGANVLTF. The CDR3 DNA reads TGTGCCAGTAGTATCCGGCTAGCGGGGGGGCCGACTGGGGCCAACGTCCTGACTTTC.

This clonotype has at least ten counts. The CDR3 here is CASSVPGLLYEQYF. DNA of the CDR3: TGTGCCAGCAGTGTCCCGGGACTGCTTTACGAGCAGTACTTC. V usage is TRBV28 and J usage is TRBJ2-7, with D possibly TRBD2 on 6 matching bases. This CDR3 has 14 amino acids. Germline CDR1 MDHEN, CDR2 SYDVKM. Deletions cut 5 bases from V and 4 bases from J, with 15 bases between.

This clonotype was observed at least ten times. This chain connects TRBV12-3 or TRBV12-4 to TRBJ1-3; D is possibly TRBD1 (6 bases). V was shortened by 6 bases and J by 3 bases, with 12 bases between the two germline ends. The CDR3 is made up of 14 amino acids. CDR3 sequence reads: CASRQTGLGNTIYF. The CDR3 DNA sequence: TGTGCCAGCAGACAGACAGGCCTTGGAAACACCATATATTTT.

This clonotype showed up just a few times. This chain joins TRBV5-1 and TRBJ2-5; D may be TRBD1 or TRBD2 (5 bases each). Germline V gene sequence: CDR1 SGHRS, CDR2 YFSETQ. With 2 bases removed from V and 5 bases from J, the gap between germline ends came to 16 bases. The CDR3 is 15 amino acids. CDR3 residues: CASSFSWDGPETQYF. The CDR3 coding sequence is TGCGCCAGCAGCTTCTCCTGGGACGGGCCTGAGACCCAGTACTTC. Full variable domain (rest looked up from reference TRBV5-1 and TRBJ2-5): KAGVTQTPRYLIKTRGQQVTLSCSPISGHRSVSWYQQTPGQGLQFLFEYFSETQRNKGNFPGRFSGRQFSNSRSEMNVSTLELGDSALYLCASSFSWDGPETQYFGPGTRLLVL.

V gene TRBV28 combines with J gene TRBJ2-7, with TRBD1 identical over 7 bases. The CDR3 is 16 amino acids. CDR1 MDHEN and CDR2 SYDVKM come from the germline V gene. Trimming removed 5 bases from V and 0 bases from J; junction bases left unmatched: 10. The CDR3 spells CASSTSTGVSSYEQYF. The CDR3 region has the DNA TGTGCCAGCAGTACTTCAACAGGGGTCTCCTCCTACGAGCAGTACTTC.

Only a few counts were recorded for this clonotype. This chain uses TRBV9 with TRBJ1-3; D is ambiguous. Germline V CDR1 and CDR2: SGDLS, YYNGEE. This CDR3 contains 13 residues. Trimming took off 4 bases at V and 3 bases at J, with 8 bases between the two ends. The CDR3 reads CASSPRHGNTIYF. CDR3 coding DNA: TGTGCCAGCAGCCCCCGTCATGGAAACACCATATATTTT.

This clonotype was detected ten times or more. The chain joins TRBV9 to TRBJ2-2; a possible D gene is TRBD2 (5 bases). V lost 0 bases to trimming and J lost 0 bases, with 12 bases between them. Germline loops: CDR1 SGDLS, CDR2 YYNGEE. This CDR3 has 17 amino acids. Here the CDR3 DNA reads TGTGCCAGCAGCGTAGCTTTCGGACTGACGAACACCGGGGAGCTGTTTTTT. This sequence encodes CASSVAFGLTNTGELFF. Variable domain in full (rest from reference TRBV9 and TRBJ2-2): DSGVTQTPKHLITATGQRVTLRCSPRSGDLSVYWYQQSLDQGLQFLIQYYNGEERAKGNILERFSAQQFPDLHSELNLSSLELGDSALYFCASSVAFGLTNTGELFFGEGSRLTVL.

This clonotype was counted at least ten times. The junction does not match germline at one end; this may be a read error. V gene TRBV3-1 combines with J gene TRBJ1-1, with D unresolved. The germline gives CDR1 LGHDT, CDR2 YNNKEL (reference sequence). The CDR3 spans 12 residues. The CDR3 here is CASSQGQTEAFF. The CDR3 bases are TGTGCCAGCAGTCAAGGGCAGACTGAAGCTTTCTTT.

This clonotype has at least ten counts. The CDR3 coding sequence is TGTGCCAGCAGCTTAGCTGGGACGGAAAAACTGTTTTTT. Protein sequence: CASSLAGTEKLFF. The chain carries TRBV7-6 and TRBJ1-4, with D tentatively TRBD1 (5 bases). The CDR3 spans 13 residues. Germline V gene data show CDR1 as SGHVS and CDR2 as FNYEAQ. V shed 0 bases and J shed 8 bases, with 7 bases lying between them.

In its sample, this clonotype was seen a few times. V gene TRBV5-6 combines with J gene TRBJ1-6; D possibly corresponds to TRBD1 (6 bases). There are 15 residues in the CDR3. The V gene lost 5 bases and the J gene lost 6 bases, with 15 bases spanning the gap. CDR1 is SGHDT, CDR2 YYEEEE, per germline. This chain's CDR3 is CASSPRGPRNSPLHF. The CDR3 DNA reads TGTGCCAGCAGTCCACGGGGGCCCCGTAATTCACCCCTCCACTTT.

The chain carries TRBV28 and TRBJ1-2; weak D call: TRBD1 (5 bases). Germline V lookup: CDR1 MDHEN, CDR2 SYDVKM. With 1 base removed from V and 8 bases from J, the gap between germline ends came to 17 bases. The CDR3 extends over 15 amino acids. As DNA, the CDR3 is TGTGCCAGCAGTTTATATGGGGACCAACGGGTGGGCTACACCTTC. It specifies CASSLYGDQRVGYTF.

This clonotype was found many times. The chain uses TRBV10-1 and TRBJ2-7, with D tentatively TRBD2 (5 bases). This CDR3 region has 14 residues. The germline gives CDR1 WNHNN, CDR2 SYGVQD (reference sequence). The V and J ends lost 1 base and 6 bases respectively, with 13 bases between them. The CDR3 reads CASSEYRAEGEQYF. The CDR3 nucleotides read TGCGCCAGCAGTGAGTACAGAGCTGAGGGCGAGCAGTACTTC.

This clonotype was seen at least ten times. The chain joins TRBV7-2 to TRBJ1-2; D remains unclear. CDR3 length: 14 amino acids. Trimming took off 1 base at V and 4 bases at J, with 10 bases between the two ends. The germline V gene has CDR1 SGHTA and CDR2 FQGNSA. Here the CDR3 DNA reads TGTGCCAGCAGCTTAGTGGTGAAGAGCTATGGCTACACCTTC. Its translation is CASSLVVKSYGYTF.

The chain combines TRBV20-1 with TRBJ1-1, with unresolved D. Germline CDR1 reads DFQATT; CDR2 reads SNEGSKA (reference sequence). V was cut by 3 bases and J by 1 base, with 9 bases left in between. CDR3 size: 13 residues. CDR3 DNA sequence: TGCAGTGCTAGTATTAGGGCGAACACTGAAGCTTTCTTT. Protein product: CSASIRANTEAFF.

The chain uses TRBV9 and TRBJ2-7; TRBD2 aligns across 9 bases. Germline CDR1 reads SGDLS; CDR2 reads YYNGEE. Trimming cost V 7 bases and J 3 bases; bases outside gene matches: 11. The CDR3 is 15 residues long. This CDR3 reads CASRTGGRVDYEQYF. In DNA, the CDR3 is TGTGCCAGCCGCACGGGCGGGAGGGTCGACTACGAGCAGTACTTC.